What follows are 25 T cell receptor beta chains derived from one specimen sequenced in a study of T-cell memory formation after mild COVID-19. TCRdb called the 5' RACE reads again in MiXCR, with one record for every CDR3 protein. The sample lists fewer than 350,000 distinct CDR3 sequences, roughly 13% occurring once. The sample consisted of PBMCs or a T cell subset sorted from them (not recorded which). The origin of the receptors is a young man who had mild COVID-19 (a few samples of this study predate the infection). Cell type and time point are not known.

This clonotype appeared many times. The chain combines TRBV5-6 with TRBJ2-4; D gene ambiguous. CDR1 is SGHDT and CDR2 is YYEEEE in the germline V gene. There are 12 residues in the CDR3. V lost 1 base, J lost 7 bases, and 6 bases lay in between. Here the CDR3 reads CASSLLGNIQYF. DNA for the CDR3: TGTGCCAGCAGCTTGCTTGGGAACATTCAGTACTTC.

A few counts support this clonotype. The rearrangement joins TRBV11-2 to TRBJ2-4; 7 bases fit TRBD1. CDR1 and CDR2 from the germline V gene are SGHAT and FQNNGV. Trimming removed 0 bases from V and 13 bases from J; junction bases left unmatched: 6. The CDR3 has 13 amino acids. The chain's CDR3 is CASSLEPGTDQYF. The CDR3 coding sequence is TGTGCCAGCAGCTTAGAACCAGGGACAGACCAGTACTTC.

CDR3 DNA sequence: TGTGCCACCAGTGATGCCGGGACAGGGGGAAATCAGCCCCAGCATTTT. It specifies CATSDAGTGGNQPQHF. The chain couples TRBV24-1 to TRBJ1-5; 11 bases are shared with TRBD1. The CDR3 sequence is 16 residues long. Trimming at V came to 3 bases and at J to 4 bases, leaving 4 bases not matched to a gene. In germline, CDR1 is KGHDR, CDR2 SFDVKD.

The genes are TRBV3-1 and TRBJ2-1; D is perhaps TRBD2 (5 bases). From germline, CDR1 is LGHDT and CDR2 YNNKEL (reference sequence). The CDR3 runs 13 residues. Trimming pared 3 bases from V and 4 bases from J, leaving 7 bases between. The CDR3 region is CASSQGEYNEQFF. CDR3 bases: TGTGCCAGCAGCCAGGGAGAGTACAATGAGCAGTTCTTC.

The chain is built from TRBV21-1 and TRBJ2-7; the table's TRBD2 call for D was not verified on the DNA. TRBV21-1 is recorded as a pseudogene. The CDR3 sequence is 14 residues long. The CDR3 reads CASSKGLRPKGQYF. CDR3 bases: TGTGCCAGCAGCAAGGGACTACGCCCGAAGGGGCAGTACTTC.

This clonotype was observed many times. V usage is TRBV10-1 and J usage is TRBJ2-4; 8 bases line up with TRBD2. The germline CDR1 and CDR2 sequences are WNHNN and SYGVQD (reference sequence). V lost 10 bases and J lost 11; bases outside the gene matches: 16. This CDR3 has 14 residues. This chain's CDR3 is CATSPGLAQEVQYF. The DNA of the CDR3 is TGCGCCACCAGCCCCGGACTAGCCCAGGAAGTTCAGTACTTC.

This clonotype was found a few times. The chain is built from TRBV20-1 and TRBJ2-7, with 8 bases identical to TRBD1. With V trimmed by 5 bases and J by 6 bases, 12 bases remained unmatched. The V gene's germline CDR1 is DFQATT and CDR2 SNEGSKA (reference sequence). This CDR3 comprises 14 residues. The CDR3: CSAYRRGPLGEQYF. CDR3 coding DNA: TGCAGTGCTTATCGCAGGGGGCCCCTGGGCGAGCAGTACTTC.

The V call is TRBV9, the J call TRBJ2-2; D is unresolved. The germline V gene has CDR1 SGDLS and CDR2 YYNGEE. The CDR3 contains 13 residues. Trimming cost V 0 bases and J 6 bases, with 6 bases left between them. Here the CDR3 reads CASSVGVAGELFF. In nucleotides, the CDR3 is TGTGCCAGCAGCGTAGGGGTTGCCGGGGAGCTGTTTTTT.

This rearrangement joins TRBV6-5 to TRBJ2-2; 7 nucleotides agree with TRBD2. Per the germline V gene, CDR1 is MNHEY and CDR2 is SVGAGI. The junction had 7 bases not matched to a gene; V was cut back by 6 bases and J by 0 bases. The CDR3 runs to 16 residues. CDR3 bases: TGTGCCAGCAGCCGAAACCTAGCGGCGAACACCGGGGAGCTGTTTTTT. Its translation is CASSRNLAANTGELFF.

The table lists this clonotype with a few counts. The chain recombines TRBV12-3 or TRBV12-4 with TRBJ1-3, with 11 bases identical to TRBD1. The CDR3 has 14 residues. Trimming removed 6 bases from V and 9 bases from J; junction bases left unmatched: 7. CDR3 amino acids: CASSPTGQGATIYF. CDR3 DNA sequence: TGTGCCAGCAGCCCCACCGGACAGGGGGCCACCATATATTTT.

This clonotype was seen many times. The chain joins TRBV5-5 to TRBJ2-3, with TRBD2 identical over 8 bases. The CDR3 totals 17 residues. V lost 1 base, J lost 0 bases, and 7 bases stayed unmatched. The V gene's germline CDR1 is SGHKS and CDR2 YYEKEE (reference sequence). CDR3 region: CASSLQAGAVSTDTQYF. CDR3 coding DNA: TGTGCCAGCAGCTTGCAAGCGGGGGCTGTGAGCACAGATACGCAGTATTTT.

The J gene is TRBJ1-1, the V gene TRBV10-3, with D perhaps matching TRBD1 (5 bases). Deletions cut 4 bases from V and 1 base from J, with 10 bases between. This CDR3 is 14 amino acids long. Germline values: CDR1 ENHRY, CDR2 SYGVKD. CDR3 sequence: CAISANQGNTEAFF. The CDR3 bases are TGTGCCATCAGTGCGAATCAGGGGAACACTGAAGCTTTCTTT.

The table lists this clonotype with a few counts. CDR3 loop: CASSQDYVTDTQYF. The CDR3 DNA reads as TGCGCCAGCAGCCAAGACTACGTCACAGATACGCAGTATTTT. This chain uses TRBV4-3 with TRBJ2-3; D is unresolved. The CDR3 has 14 residues. Germline V gene lookup returns CDR1 LGHNA and CDR2 YSLEER. V gave up 0 bases and J gave up 2 bases, with 6 bases separating them.

This clonotype appeared a few times. The CDR3 DNA sequence: TGTGCCAGCAGTTACAACGTGGCTCAGCCCCAGCATTTT. It encodes CASSYNVAQPQHF. J is TRBJ1-5 and V is TRBV4-2; D is uncertain. This CDR3 region has 13 residues. Deletions cut 6 bases from V and 6 bases from J, with 12 bases between. The germline V gene encodes CDR1 LGHNA and CDR2 YNFKEQ.

The chain links TRBV15 to TRBJ2-5; maybe TRBD2 (7 bases). Trimming removed 0 bases from V and 4 bases from J, with 12 bases in between. The V gene's germline CDR1 is LNHNV and CDR2 YYDKDF (reference sequence). The CDR3 runs to 15 residues. The CDR3 is CATSRERGGGETQYF. The CDR3 DNA reads TGTGCCACCAGCAGAGAGCGGGGAGGGGGAGAGACCCAGTACTTC.

The chain recombines TRBV3-1 with TRBJ2-4; 7 nucleotides match TRBD1. CDR3 length equals 14 residues. Germline V CDR1 and CDR2: LGHDT, YNNKEL (reference sequence). V lost 4 bases, J lost 5 bases, and 5 bases stayed unmatched. This CDR3 reads CASSLQGSENIQYF. CDR3 DNA: TGTGCCAGCAGCCTACAGGGGAGTGAAAACATTCAGTACTTC.

In this sample, this clonotype turned up a few times. This chain links TRBV7-9 with TRBJ1-1; D perhaps matches TRBD1 (5 bases). This CDR3 is 13 amino acids long. Per the germline V gene, CDR1 is SEHNR and CDR2 is FQNEAQ (reference sequence). V lost 0 bases, J lost 11 bases, and 13 bases lay in between. This CDR3 reads CASSLAAGGVAFF. The CDR3 DNA reads as TGTGCCAGCAGCTTAGCCGCGGGGGGGGTCGCTTTCTTT.

The genes are TRBV4-1 and TRBJ2-1; TRBD1 or TRBD2 may be the D gene (5 bases each). Trimming took off 4 bases at V and 4 bases at J, with 20 bases between the two ends. Looked up from germline, CDR1 is MGHRA and CDR2 is YSYEKL. This CDR3 spans 17 amino acids. The CDR3 spells CASSLIKTGTGYNEQFF. The CDR3 DNA follows: TGCGCCAGCAGCCTTATCAAAACGGGGACGGGGTACAATGAGCAGTTCTTC.

In this sample, this clonotype turned up a few times. CDR3 amino acids: CASSQAVGTATGELFF. The CDR3 DNA is TGTGCCAGCAGCCAAGCGGTAGGGACAGCCACTGGGGAGCTGTTTTTT. This chain uses TRBV4-2 with TRBJ2-2; TRBD1 matches 7 bases. Unmatched junction bases numbered 10, after V lost 1 base and J lost 8 bases. The CDR3 loop spans 16 amino acids. Germline-derived CDR1 and CDR2 are LGHNA and YNFKEQ.

By its share, this clonotype is medium-sized. The chain links TRBV27 to TRBJ2-2; 11 nucleotides agree with TRBD2. The ends lost 2 bases at V and 7 bases at J; junction bases unmatched: 9. CDR1 and CDR2 from the germline V gene are MNHEY and SMNVEV (reference sequence). CDR3 length equals 17 residues. The CDR3 here is CASSLLIAGGQGGELFF. Here the CDR3 DNA reads TGTGCCAGCAGTTTACTTATAGCGGGGGGGCAAGGCGGGGAGCTGTTTTTT.

The rearrangement joins TRBV7-2 to TRBJ2-3; 8 bases line up with TRBD2. Losses at the gene ends were 1 base for V and 3 bases for J; bases not matched to a gene: 6. Germline V gene sequence: CDR1 SGHTA, CDR2 FQGNSA. This CDR3 comprises 16 residues. Here the CDR3 DNA reads TGTGCCAGCAGCTTAGATCGCGCGGGGGGTACAGATACGCAGTATTTT. It is translated as CASSLDRAGGTDTQYF.

This clonotype was recorded many times. V gene TRBV5-1 combines with J gene TRBJ1-2, with no clear D. Trimming left V 4 bases short and J 8 bases short, with 18 bases between. Germline V gives CDR1 SGHRS, CDR2 YFSETQ. This CDR3 comprises 14 residues. Here the CDR3 reads CASSPSVGSGGYTF. The DNA for the CDR3 is TGCGCCAGCAGCCCCTCGGTGGGATCTGGAGGCTACACCTTC.

The chain is built from TRBV7-9 and TRBJ2-5; the D gene could be TRBD1 or TRBD2 (5 bases each). Germline CDR1 SEHNR, CDR2 FQNEAQ (reference sequence). V dropped 1 base and J dropped 5 bases, with 14 bases sitting between them. The CDR3 length is 15 residues. The CDR3 reads CASSLVPRGRETQYF. The DNA for the CDR3 is TGTGCCAGCAGCTTAGTACCCCGGGGCCGGGAGACCCAGTACTTC.

This clonotype showed up just a few times. This chain joins TRBV5-6 and TRBJ1-1; no definite D call. The CDR3 loop spans 12 amino acids. Trimming removed 3 bases from V and 6 bases from J, with 9 bases in between. Germline V gene lookup returns CDR1 SGHDT and CDR2 YYEEEE. For the CDR3, the DNA is TGTGCCAGCAGCTATGTGGGCTCTGAAGCTTTCTTT. Translated: CASSYVGSEAFF.

This clonotype came up a few times. J is TRBJ2-3 and V is TRBV7-2; the D is unclear. This CDR3 contains 11 residues. V gave up 5 bases and J gave up 8 bases, with 8 bases separating them. CDR1 and CDR2 (germline): SGHTA, FQGNSA. The CDR3 sequence: CASSELGTQYF. DNA of the CDR3: TGTGCCAGCAGCGAGTTAGGTACGCAGTATTTT.